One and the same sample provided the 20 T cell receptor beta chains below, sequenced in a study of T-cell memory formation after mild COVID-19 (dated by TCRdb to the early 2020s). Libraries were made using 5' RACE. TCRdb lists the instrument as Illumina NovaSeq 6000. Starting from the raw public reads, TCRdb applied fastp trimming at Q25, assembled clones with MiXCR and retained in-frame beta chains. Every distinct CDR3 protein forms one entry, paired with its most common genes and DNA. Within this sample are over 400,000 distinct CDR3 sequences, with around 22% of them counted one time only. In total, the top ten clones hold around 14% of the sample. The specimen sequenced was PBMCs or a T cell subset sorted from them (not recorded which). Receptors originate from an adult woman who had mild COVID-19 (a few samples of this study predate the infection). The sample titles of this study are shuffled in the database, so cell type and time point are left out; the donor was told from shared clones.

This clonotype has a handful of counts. CDR3 sequence (DNA): TGTGCCAGCAGCTTGGGGGGACCAAACAATCAGCCCCAGCATTTT. It translates to CASSLGGPNNQPQHF. The genes are TRBV7-9 and TRBJ1-5; weak D call: TRBD1 (5 bases). Trimming removed 3 bases from V and 3 bases from J, with 12 bases in between. The CDR3 loop spans 15 amino acids. Germline V gene data show CDR1 as SEHNR and CDR2 as FQNEAQ (reference sequence).

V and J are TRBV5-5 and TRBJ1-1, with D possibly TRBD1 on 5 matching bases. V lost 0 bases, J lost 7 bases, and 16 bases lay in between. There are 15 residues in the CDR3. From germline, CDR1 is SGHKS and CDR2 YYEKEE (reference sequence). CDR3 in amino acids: CASSLAKAGWGEAFF. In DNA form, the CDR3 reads TGTGCCAGCAGCTTGGCCAAGGCAGGGTGGGGTGAAGCTTTCTTT. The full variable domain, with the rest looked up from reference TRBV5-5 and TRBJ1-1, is DAGVTQSPTHLIKTRGQQVTLRCSPISGHKSVSWYQQVLGQGPQFIFQYYEKEERGRGNFPDRFSARQFPNYSSELNVNALLLGDSALYLCASSLAKAGWGEAFFGQGTRLTVV.

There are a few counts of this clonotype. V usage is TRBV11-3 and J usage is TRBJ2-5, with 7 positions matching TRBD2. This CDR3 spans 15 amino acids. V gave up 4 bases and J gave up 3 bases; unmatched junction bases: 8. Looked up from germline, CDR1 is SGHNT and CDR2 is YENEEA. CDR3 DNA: TGTGCCAGCAGCTCACGGGGCGGGAGAGAAGAGACCCAGTACTTC. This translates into CASSSRGGREETQYF.

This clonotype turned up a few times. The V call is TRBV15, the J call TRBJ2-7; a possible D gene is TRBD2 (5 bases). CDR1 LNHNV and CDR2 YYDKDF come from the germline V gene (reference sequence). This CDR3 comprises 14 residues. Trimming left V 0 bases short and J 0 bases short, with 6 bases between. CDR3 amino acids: CATSRDLASYEQYF. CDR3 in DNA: TGTGCCACCAGCAGAGACCTAGCCTCCTACGAGCAGTACTTC. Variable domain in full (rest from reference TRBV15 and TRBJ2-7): DAMVIQNPRYQVTQFGKPVTLSCSQTLNHNVMYWYQQKSSQAPKLLFHYYDKDFNNEADTPDNFQSRRPNTSFCFLDIRSPGLGDTAMYLCATSRDLASYEQYFGPGTRLTVT.

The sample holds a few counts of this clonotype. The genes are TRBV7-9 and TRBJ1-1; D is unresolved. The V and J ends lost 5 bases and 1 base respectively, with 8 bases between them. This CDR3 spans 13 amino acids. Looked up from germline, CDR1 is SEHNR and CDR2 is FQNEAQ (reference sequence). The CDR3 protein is CASSDTPNTEAFF. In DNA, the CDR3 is TGTGCCAGCAGCGATACACCGAACACTGAAGCTTTCTTT.

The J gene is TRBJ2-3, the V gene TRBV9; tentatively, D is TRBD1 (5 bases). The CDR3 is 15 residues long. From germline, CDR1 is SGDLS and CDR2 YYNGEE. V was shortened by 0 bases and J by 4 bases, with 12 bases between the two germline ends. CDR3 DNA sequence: TGTGCCAGCAGCGTAGAGGCGACAGTGGCAGATACGCAGTATTTT. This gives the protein CASSVEATVADTQYF.

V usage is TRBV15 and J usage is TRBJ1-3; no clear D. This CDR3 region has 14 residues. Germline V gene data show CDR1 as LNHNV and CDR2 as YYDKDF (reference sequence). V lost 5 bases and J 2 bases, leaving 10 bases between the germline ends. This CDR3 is CATSGDGAGNTIYF. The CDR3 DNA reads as TGTGCCACCAGCGGCGACGGGGCTGGAAACACCATATATTTT. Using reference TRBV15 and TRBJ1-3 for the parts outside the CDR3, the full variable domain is DAMVIQNPRYQVTQFGKPVTLSCSQTLNHNVMYWYQQKSSQAPKLLFHYYDKDFNNEADTPDNFQSRRPNTSFCFLDIRSPGLGDTAMYLCATSGDGAGNTIYFGEGSWLTVV.

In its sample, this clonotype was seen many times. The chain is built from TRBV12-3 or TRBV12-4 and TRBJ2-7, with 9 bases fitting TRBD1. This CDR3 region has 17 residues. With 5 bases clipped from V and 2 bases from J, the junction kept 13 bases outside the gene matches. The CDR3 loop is CASSPGTGIISAYEQYF. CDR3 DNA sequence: TGTGCCAGCAGTCCGGGGACAGGGATAATTTCTGCCTACGAGCAGTACTTC.

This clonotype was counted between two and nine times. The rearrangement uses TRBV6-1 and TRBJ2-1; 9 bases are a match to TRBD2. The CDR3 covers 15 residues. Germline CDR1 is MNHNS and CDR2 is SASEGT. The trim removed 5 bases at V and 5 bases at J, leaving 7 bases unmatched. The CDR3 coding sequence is TGTGCCAGCAGTCCCGCTAGCGGGACCAACAATGAGCAGTTCTTC. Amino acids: CASSPASGTNNEQFF.

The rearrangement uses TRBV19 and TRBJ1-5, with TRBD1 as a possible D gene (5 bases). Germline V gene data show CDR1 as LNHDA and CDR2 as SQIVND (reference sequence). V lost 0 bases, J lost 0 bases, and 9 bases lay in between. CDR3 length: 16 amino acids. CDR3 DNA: TGTGCCAGTAGTATAGACAGGGTCCTTAGCAATCAGCCCCAGCATTTT. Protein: CASSIDRVLSNQPQHF.

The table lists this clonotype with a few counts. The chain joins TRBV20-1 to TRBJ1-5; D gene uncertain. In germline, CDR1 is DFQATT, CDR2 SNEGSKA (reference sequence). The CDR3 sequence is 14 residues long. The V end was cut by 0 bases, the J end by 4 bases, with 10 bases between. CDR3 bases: TGCAGTGCTAGAGATTGGGCCCTAAATCAGCCCCAGCATTTT. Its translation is CSARDWALNQPQHF.

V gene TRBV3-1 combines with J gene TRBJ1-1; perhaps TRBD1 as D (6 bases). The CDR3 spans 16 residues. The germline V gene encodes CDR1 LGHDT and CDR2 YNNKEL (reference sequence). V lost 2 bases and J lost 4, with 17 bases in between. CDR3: CASSQISVGGGTEAFF. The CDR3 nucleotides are TGTGCCAGCAGCCAAATCAGTGTGGGGGGCGGCACTGAAGCTTTCTTT.

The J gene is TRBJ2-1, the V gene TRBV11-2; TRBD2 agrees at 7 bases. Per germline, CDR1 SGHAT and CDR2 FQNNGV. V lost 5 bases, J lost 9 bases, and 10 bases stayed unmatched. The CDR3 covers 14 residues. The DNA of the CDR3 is TGTGCCAGCAGCCCTGGGGGGGAGAAGGGTGAGCAGTTCTTC. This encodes CASSPGGEKGEQFF.

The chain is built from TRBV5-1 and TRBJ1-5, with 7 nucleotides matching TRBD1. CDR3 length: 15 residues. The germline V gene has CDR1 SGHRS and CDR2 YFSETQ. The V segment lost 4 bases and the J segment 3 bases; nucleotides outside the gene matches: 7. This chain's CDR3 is CASSRTGQDNQPQHF. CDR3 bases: TGCGCCAGCAGCCGAACCGGACAGGACAATCAGCCCCAGCATTTT.

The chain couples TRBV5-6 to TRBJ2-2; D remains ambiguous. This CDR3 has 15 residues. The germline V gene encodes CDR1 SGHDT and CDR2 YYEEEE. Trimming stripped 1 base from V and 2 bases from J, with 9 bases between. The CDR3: CASSLWGLNTGELFF. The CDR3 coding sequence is TGTGCCAGCAGCTTGTGGGGATTAAACACCGGGGAGCTGTTTTTT.

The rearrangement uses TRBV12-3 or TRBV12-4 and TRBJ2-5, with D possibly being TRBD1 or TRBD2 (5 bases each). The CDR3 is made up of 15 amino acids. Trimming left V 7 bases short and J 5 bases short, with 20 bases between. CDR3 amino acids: CASTGAGPYWETQYF. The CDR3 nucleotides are TGTGCCAGCACCGGGGCAGGGCCTTACTGGGAGACCCAGTACTTC.

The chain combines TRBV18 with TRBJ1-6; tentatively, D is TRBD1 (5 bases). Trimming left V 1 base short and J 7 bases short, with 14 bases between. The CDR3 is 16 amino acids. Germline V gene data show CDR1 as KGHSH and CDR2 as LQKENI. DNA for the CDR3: TGTGCCAGCTCACCACACCGAGCGGACATCAATTCACCCCTCCACTTT. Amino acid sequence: CASSPHRADINSPLHF.

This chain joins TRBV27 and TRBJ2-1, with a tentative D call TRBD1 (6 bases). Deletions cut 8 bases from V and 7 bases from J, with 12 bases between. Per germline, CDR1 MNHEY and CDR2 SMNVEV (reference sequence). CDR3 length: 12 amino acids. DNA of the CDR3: TGTGCCAGCCAACAGGGCGGGAATGAGCAGTTCTTC. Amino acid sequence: CASQQGGNEQFF.

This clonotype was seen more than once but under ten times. Here the CDR3 reads CASSSQVGSMNTEAFF. Here the CDR3 DNA reads TGTGCCAGCAGCTCCCAGGTGGGGTCCATGAACACTGAAGCTTTCTTT. The rearrangement uses TRBV11-2 and TRBJ1-1; no reliable D call. The CDR3 has 16 residues. Looked up from germline, CDR1 is SGHAT and CDR2 is FQNNGV. V lost 4 bases and J 0 bases, leaving 15 bases between the germline ends.

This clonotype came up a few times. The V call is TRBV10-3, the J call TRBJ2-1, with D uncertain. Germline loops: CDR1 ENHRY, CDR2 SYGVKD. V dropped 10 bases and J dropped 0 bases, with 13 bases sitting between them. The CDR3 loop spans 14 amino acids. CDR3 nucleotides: TGTGCCACGCGGACGGGTAGCTCCTACAATGAGCAGTTCTTC. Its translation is CATRTGSSYNEQFF.